The entry that follows covers one TCR beta chain sequence. Trimming took 3 bases from V and 1 from J, leaving 10 bases between them. This CDR3 has 14 residues. Germline V CDR1 and CDR2: SGHRS, YFSETQ. The sample comes from a study of blood T cell repertoires in COVID-19. Data came from immunoSEQ multiplex PCR; TCRdb stores just in-frame clones and leaves some out. This table holds 100,000 to 150,000 clones, approximately 68% found once. Specimen: peripheral blood. The sequence derives from a woman between 70 and 85 years old with acute or convalescent COVID-19. The V and J genes are TRBV5-1 and TRBJ1-2, with TRBD1 as a possible D gene (6 bases). Here the CDR3 reads CASSSDRFNYGYTF. DNA for the CDR3: TGCGCCAGCAGCTCCGACAGGTTTAACTATGGCTACACCTTC.